These 31 T cell receptor beta chains were all obtained from the same sample, sequenced in a study of identical twins. TCRdb itself ran the 5' RACE reads through MiXCR, one entry per CDR3 protein. The sample has approximately 500,000 distinct CDR3 sequences; roughly a quarter are singletons. The same sample was also studied in work on T cells expressing NK-cell markers.

Sequencing was carried out using CD4+ T cells sorted from blood. The receptor source for this set is a woman between 18 and 29 years old in good health.

This clonotype was seen many times. The chain links TRBV6-5 to TRBJ2-1; D might be TRBD2 (5 bases). The length of the CDR3 is 16 residues. The V gene's germline CDR1 is MNHEY and CDR2 SVGAGI. Trimming removed 2 bases at V and 1 base at J, with 12 bases between. CDR3 bases: TGTGCCAGCAGTTACGTTCGGGGATTATCCTACAATGAGCAGTTCTTC. Translated: CASSYVRGLSYNEQFF.

The chain combines TRBV6-1 with TRBJ1-6; TRBD1 is a possible D gene (5 bases). Trimming removed 8 bases at V and 9 bases at J, with 14 bases between. Germline CDR1 reads MNHNS; CDR2 reads SASEGT. This CDR3 has 13 amino acids. The CDR3 sequence: CASGVDSASPLHF. CDR3 sequence (DNA): TGTGCCAGCGGGGTTGACAGTGCTTCACCCCTCCACTTT.

The V and J genes are TRBV20-1 and TRBJ2-3; no definite D call. The CDR3 has 13 residues. Germline CDR1 is DFQATT and CDR2 is SNEGSKA (reference sequence). Between the trimmed V and J ends, which lost 0 bases and 4 bases, there was a span of 8 bases. DNA for the CDR3: TGCAGTGCTAGAGATCCGCAAGCAGATACGCAGTATTTT. It yields the protein CSARDPQADTQYF.

In this sample, this clonotype turned up a few times. The chain couples TRBV6-2 or TRBV6-3 to TRBJ2-2, with a possible D match to TRBD2 (6 bases). Trimming took off 6 bases at V and 6 bases at J, with 23 bases between the two ends. CDR3 length: 17 amino acids. The germline V gene has CDR1 MNHEY and CDR2 SVGEGT. The CDR3 DNA sequence: TGTGCCAGCAGACGACTGACGCTACTAGCTTTCCCCGGGGAGCTGTTTTTT. Translated, it gives CASRRLTLLAFPGELFF.

This rearrangement joins TRBV6-1 to TRBJ2-1; 7 bases are shared with TRBD1. This CDR3 region has 15 residues. Germline V gene lookup returns CDR1 MNHNS and CDR2 SASEGT. The J segment lost 3 bases and the V segment lost 6 bases, leaving 8 bases of the junction unmatched. In nucleotides, the CDR3 is TGTGCCAGCAGGCCGACAGGGTTGAGCTACAATGAGCAGTTCTTC. This codes for CASRPTGLSYNEQFF.

Only a few counts were recorded for this clonotype. The chain employs TRBV2 and TRBJ2-3, with D possibly TRBD2 on 7 matching bases. Trimming cost V 4 bases and J 2 bases, with 13 bases left between them. Germline values: CDR1 SNHLY, CDR2 FYNNEI. The CDR3 runs to 15 residues. The CDR3 nucleotides are TGTGCCAGCAGTGTAAGGGGGGGACTCACAGATACGCAGTATTTT. Its translation is CASSVRGGLTDTQYF.

This clonotype was seen repeatedly, ten times or more. The chain couples TRBV6-5 to TRBJ1-1, with no clear D. V was clipped by 2 bases and J by 1 base, with 2 bases between them. Germline CDR1 MNHEY, CDR2 SVGAGI. CDR3 size: 12 residues. CDR3 region: CASSYRNTEAFF. The CDR3 coding sequence is TGTGCCAGCAGTTACAGGAACACTGAAGCTTTCTTT.

The table lists this clonotype with a few counts. The CDR3 coding sequence is TGTGCCAGCAGCTTCTTTAATTCGGGGGAGCTGTTTTTT. It is translated as CASSFFNSGELFF. This chain joins TRBV7-2 and TRBJ2-2; D remains unclear. The CDR3 is 13 residues long. The V gene lost 3 bases and the J gene lost 8 bases, with 10 bases spanning the gap. The germline V gene encodes CDR1 SGHTA and CDR2 FQGNSA.

The table lists this clonotype with a few counts. The J gene is TRBJ2-7, the V gene TRBV12-3 or TRBV12-4; 7 nucleotides line up with TRBD1. CDR3 length: 13 residues. The ends lost 8 bases at V and 3 bases at J; junction bases unmatched: 7. The CDR3 DNA reads TGTGCCAGCGCCCGGGACAGCCGCTACGAGCAGTACTTC. This codes for CASARDSRYEQYF.

The V gene is TRBV14, the J gene TRBJ2-3; unclear D gene. CDR1 and CDR2 (germline): SGHDN, FVKESK. The length of the CDR3 is 15 residues. Trimming shortened V by 3 bases and J by 1 base, and 11 bases separated the two germline ends. CDR3 sequence: CASSQWGGGTDTQYF. The CDR3 DNA follows: TGTGCCAGCAGCCAGTGGGGTGGAGGCACAGATACGCAGTATTTT.

This clonotype occurred a few times. The V gene is TRBV7-2, the J gene TRBJ2-3; TRBD2 agrees at 8 bases. This CDR3 region has 16 residues. Germline V gives CDR1 SGHTA, CDR2 FQGNSA. The trim removed 3 bases at V and 1 base at J, leaving 6 bases unmatched. CDR3 nucleotides: TGTGCCAGCAGCTTCCAGGGTAGCGGGGGCACAGATACGCAGTATTTT. This translates into CASSFQGSGGTDTQYF.

The table lists this clonotype with a few counts. The chain recombines TRBV12-3 or TRBV12-4 with TRBJ2-2; TRBD2 is a possible D gene (7 bases). Trimming stripped 7 bases from V and 0 bases from J, with 15 bases between. The CDR3 spans 16 residues. The CDR3 DNA is TGTGCCAGCACCCTGAGCGGGACACCGAACACCGGGGAGCTGTTTTTT. Translating gives CASTLSGTPNTGELFF.

This clonotype appeared a few times. This rearrangement joins TRBV7-9 to TRBJ2-3; D uncertain. The ends were cut back, 6 bases at V and 2 bases at J, with 15 bases in the middle. This CDR3 comprises 15 residues. Germline V CDR1 and CDR2: SEHNR, FQNEAQ (reference sequence). CDR3 in amino acids: CASSSTVILTDTQYF. CDR3 nucleotide sequence: TGTGCCAGCAGTTCTACAGTTATACTCACAGATACGCAGTATTTT.

This clonotype was counted at least ten times. The genes are TRBV7-2 and TRBJ1-2; D not resolved. Looked up from germline, CDR1 is SGHTA and CDR2 is FQGNSA. This CDR3 has 11 residues. Trimming stripped 8 bases from V and 8 bases from J, with 12 bases between. The CDR3 DNA follows: TGTGCCAGCCCCTCCTCTGGCGGCTACACCTTC. Its translation: CASPSSGGYTF.

V and J are TRBV29-1 and TRBJ2-7, with D tentatively TRBD1 or TRBD2 (6 bases each). The CDR3 has 11 residues. The V end was cut by 7 bases, the J end by 5 bases, with 12 bases between. The V gene's germline CDR1 is SQVTM and CDR2 ANQGSEA. Written as DNA, the CDR3 is TGCAGCGGGAGGGACAAGGACGAGCAGTACTTC. Translation: CSGRDKDEQYF.

V is TRBV5-1 and J is TRBJ1-3; D gene unclear. This CDR3 comprises 13 residues. The germline gives CDR1 SGHRS, CDR2 YFSETQ. The ends were cut back, 0 bases at V and 10 bases at J, with 11 bases in the middle. The CDR3 region has the DNA TGCGCCAGCAGCTTGGAGGGTGCCGGGACCATATATTTT. Protein sequence: CASSLEGAGTIYF.

A few counts support this clonotype. The chain has TRBV7-9 and TRBJ2-3; TRBD2 might be the D (5 bases). V was trimmed by 11 bases and J by 1 base, leaving 16 bases between them. The CDR3 has 14 amino acids. Germline loops: CDR1 SEHNR, CDR2 FQNEAQ (reference sequence). CDR3 sequence: CAAEAPRGTDTQYF. CDR3 DNA sequence: TGTGCCGCTGAGGCCCCGCGGGGCACAGATACGCAGTATTTT.

This clonotype was observed a handful of times. This rearrangement joins TRBV9 to TRBJ2-5; D is undetermined. CDR1 SGDLS and CDR2 YYNGEE come from the germline V gene. CDR3 length: 14 amino acids. V lost 0 bases and J lost 0, with 6 bases in between. CDR3 DNA: TGTGCCAGCAGCGTAGCAGGATACCAAGAGACCCAGTACTTC. This gives the protein CASSVAGYQETQYF.

The chain employs TRBV7-9 and TRBJ2-1, with a tentative D call TRBD2 (6 bases). Germline V gene data show CDR1 as SEHNR and CDR2 as FQNEAQ (reference sequence). CDR3 length: 14 residues. V dropped 8 bases and J dropped 2 bases, with 13 bases sitting between them. DNA for the CDR3: TGTGCCAGCCCAGCGGAGGGAACCTACAATGAGCAGTTCTTC. Translating gives CASPAEGTYNEQFF.

The rearrangement uses TRBV18 and TRBJ2-7; D gene unclear. V was shortened by 3 bases and J by 2 bases, with 5 bases between the two germline ends. This CDR3 spans 12 amino acids. CDR1 is KGHSH, CDR2 LQKENI, per germline. The CDR3 loop reads CASSPDAYEQYF. In DNA form, the CDR3 reads TGTGCCAGCTCACCTGACGCCTACGAGCAGTACTTC. The full variable domain, rest sourced from reference TRBV18 and TRBJ2-7, is NAGVMQNPRHLVRRRGQEARLRCSPMKGHSHVYWYRQLPEEGLKFMVYLQKENIIDESGMPKERFSAEFPKEGPSILRIQQVVRGDSAAYFCASSPDAYEQYFGPGTRLTVT.

This clonotype turned up a few times. This chain uses TRBV7-2 with TRBJ2-1, with 9 bases that match TRBD2. This CDR3 contains 13 residues. V shed 3 bases, J shed 9 bases, and the junction held 3 bases outside the gene matches. Per germline, CDR1 SGHTA and CDR2 FQGNSA. The CDR3 sequence: CASSFAGGPEQFF. CDR3 in DNA: TGTGCCAGCAGCTTTGCGGGGGGGCCTGAGCAGTTCTTC.

This clonotype was detected only a few times. The chain uses TRBV7-8 and TRBJ2-3, with TRBD2 matching 10 bases. CDR3 length equals 18 residues. V shed 2 bases and J 5 bases; nucleotides not matched to a gene: 13. Germline CDR1 is SGHVS and CDR2 is FQNEAQ. The DNA of the CDR3 is TGTGCCAGCAGCTTACAAAGATTTAGCGGGAGGACAGAAGATACGCAGTATTTT. Its translation: CASSLQRFSGRTEDTQYF.

The chain recombines TRBV14 with TRBJ2-2; no clear D gene. CDR1 is SGHDN and CDR2 is FVKESK in the germline V gene. This CDR3 is built from 13 residues. Trimming shortened V by 2 bases and J by 1 base, and 2 bases separated the two germline ends. Written as DNA, the CDR3 is TGTGCCAGCAGCCAAAAGAACACCGGGGAGCTGTTTTTT. Protein product: CASSQKNTGELFF.

CDR3 sequence reads: CASRTGMDTQYF. CDR3 coding DNA: TGTGCCAGCAGGACAGGCATGGATACGCAGTATTTT. J is TRBJ2-3 and V is TRBV6-6, with D maybe TRBD1 (6 bases). V lost 6 bases and J 6 bases, leaving 10 bases between the germline ends. Germline CDR1 reads MNHNY; CDR2 reads SVGAGI (reference sequence). CDR3 length: 12 residues.

This clonotype was counted between two and nine times. The V and J genes are TRBV9 and TRBJ2-5, with D perhaps TRBD2 (5 bases). CDR1 and CDR2 from the germline V gene are SGDLS and YYNGEE. The CDR3 has 13 amino acids. Trimming took 4 bases from V and 3 from J, leaving 10 bases between them. The chain's CDR3 is CASSKGSEETQYF. The CDR3 nucleotides are TGTGCCAGCAGCAAAGGGAGCGAAGAGACCCAGTACTTC.

The genes are TRBV11-2 and TRBJ2-7; TRBD2 agrees at 10 bases. J lost 6 bases, V lost 0 bases, and 11 bases had no gene match. Looked up from germline, CDR1 is SGHAT and CDR2 is FQNNGV. The CDR3 contains 17 residues. CDR3 loop: CASSLEVSGGVPLEQYF. CDR3 DNA: TGTGCCAGCAGCTTAGAAGTAAGCGGGGGGGTCCCCCTCGAGCAGTACTTC.

The chain has TRBV20-1 and TRBJ2-7; TRBD2 aligns across 12 bases. The length of the CDR3 is 15 residues. The germline CDR1 and CDR2 sequences are DFQATT and SNEGSKA (reference sequence). Losses at the gene ends were 4 bases for V and 1 base for J; bases not matched to a gene: 5. The CDR3: CSATPTSGGSYEQYF. CDR3 nucleotides: TGCAGTGCTACCCCAACTAGCGGGGGGTCCTACGAGCAGTACTTC.

In nucleotides, the CDR3 is TGCAGTGCTATCCGTGCTGGGATTAGGCACGAGCAGTACTTC. Residues: CSAIRAGIRHEQYF. The J gene is TRBJ2-7, the V gene TRBV20-1; no reliable D call. This CDR3 contains 14 residues. The V end was cut by 4 bases, the J end by 5 bases, with 18 bases between. In germline, CDR1 is DFQATT, CDR2 SNEGSKA (reference sequence).

The gene calls are TRBV20-1 and TRBJ2-1, with 10 bases aligning to TRBD2. Germline V lookup: CDR1 DFQATT, CDR2 SNEGSKA (reference sequence). The CDR3 is 18 amino acids. V dropped 0 bases and J dropped 9; count of bases not matched to a gene: 17. The DNA for the CDR3 is TGCAGTGCTAGAGATCAGCTAGCGGGAGTGGGTCTGGGCGCTGAGCAGTTCTTC. This translates into CSARDQLAGVGLGAEQFF.

The chain joins TRBV27 to TRBJ2-1, with 8 bases matching TRBD2. The trim removed 0 bases at V and 7 bases at J, leaving 17 bases unmatched. Germline V gene data show CDR1 as MNHEY and CDR2 as SMNVEV (reference sequence). CDR3 size: 19 residues. CDR3 in DNA: TGTGCCAGCAGTTTATCTAGGGCTAGCGGGCCCTCCCTTGGGAATGAGCAGTTCTTC. Translating it yields CASSLSRASGPSLGNEQFF.

At least ten counts were recorded for this clonotype. This chain connects TRBV12-3 or TRBV12-4 to TRBJ2-7; the D gene could be TRBD1 or TRBD2 (5 bases each). The CDR3 runs to 14 residues. Between the trimmed V and J ends, which lost 3 bases and 3 bases, there was a span of 12 bases. The CDR3 sequence: CASSFRDGYYEQYF. CDR3 in DNA: TGTGCCAGCAGTTTCCGGGACGGATACTACGAGCAGTACTTC.